This is a list of T cell receptor beta chains from one sample in a study of read filtering for tumor transcriptome and immune sequencing. MiXCR, applied by TCRdb to the reads, yields one record per CDR3 protein. The data show around 140,000 distinct CDR3 sequences, approximately 13% seen once. Sequencing used a population of CD138-negative cells sorted from bone marrow. The receptors come from a donor aged 40 or older with multiple myeloma. Each CDR3 is given with its conserved first and last residue. D genes are given only for firm matches. Rows give clone size only sometimes, using once, few, many, or a class for an expanded clone.

d_call j_call v_call clone_size cdr3_nt cdr3_aa
TRBD2 TRBJ2-3 TRBV30 few TGTGCCTGGAGTAAACTAGCGGGAGTCGGAGATACGCAGTATTTT CAWSKLAGVGDTQYF
- TRBJ2-7 TRBV11-1 many TGTGCCAGCAGTGGGGTTTCCTACGAGCAGTACTTC CASSGVSYEQYF
- TRBJ2-3 TRBV27 - TGTGCCAGCAGTTTTACTAGGATCGGGCCAGATACGCAGTATTTT CASSFTRIGPDTQYF
TRBD1 TRBJ2-2 TRBV6-2/TRBV6-3 many TGTGCCAGCAGCCCAAGGCAGGGGGCATTTACCGGGGAGCTGTTTTTT CASSPRQGAFTGELFF
TRBD2 TRBJ2-1 TRBV7-8 many TGTGCCAGCAGCTTCTCGACTAGCGGATCCTACAATGAGCAGTTCTTC CASSFSTSGSYNEQFF
- TRBJ2-7 TRBV6-2/TRBV6-3 many TGTGCCAGCAGCACAAGTGGAGGGTTCTCCTACGAGCAGTACTTC CASSTSGGFSYEQYF
- TRBJ2-5 TRBV27 many TGTGCCAGCGGTTTGGCCCCGGGGCAGGGGAGAGAGACCCAGTACTTC CASGLAPGQGRETQYF
TRBD1 TRBJ1-1 TRBV6-2/TRBV6-3 - TGTGCCAGCAGAGACAGGGGGCTGGGGAACACTGAAGCTTTCTTT CASRDRGLGNTEAFF
- TRBJ1-1 TRBV12-5 many TGTGCTAGTGCACGAGACAGTGTTTCAACTTTCTTT CASARDSVSTFF
- TRBJ2-1 TRBV5-5 many TGTGCCAGCAGCTTCGACGGGAGTTCCTACAATGAGCAGTTCTTC CASSFDGSSYNEQFF
- TRBJ1-5 TRBV5-4 - TGTGCCAGCAGCTTGTCAGGATACGGTCCCCAGCATTTT CASSLSGYGPQHF
TRBD2 TRBJ2-1 TRBV10-2 many TGCGCCAGCAGTGAGTCCCTGGGACTAGCGGGAGTAAGGAATGAGCAGTTCTTC CASSESLGLAGVRNEQFF
- TRBJ2-7 TRBV27 - TGTGCCAGCGGGGACGTCGACTACGAGCAGTACTTC CASGDVDYEQYF
- TRBJ2-1 TRBV20-1 few TGCAGTGCTAGAGCGGGGGAGCAGAGGTACAATGAGCAGTTCTTC CSARAGEQRYNEQFF
TRBD1 TRBJ2-1 TRBV19 many TGTGCCAGTAGTATAGCCGGGACAGGGAACAATGAGCAGTTCTTC CASSIAGTGNNEQFF
TRBD1 TRBJ1-1 TRBV7-9 many TGTGCCAGCAGCTGGCCGGGACAGGAGGAAGCTTTCTTT CASSWPGQEEAFF
- TRBJ2-7 TRBV7-9 - TGTGCCAGCAGCCGGGACACCTCCTACGAGCAGTACTTC CASSRDTSYEQYF
- TRBJ2-1 TRBV12-3/TRBV12-4 many TGTGCCAGCAGTTTAGGGCGAGGATTTGAGCAGTTCTTC CASSLGRGFEQFF
- TRBJ2-1 TRBV29-1 many TGCAGCGTCAATCGGGGCAGCGCATGGGACAATGAGCAGTTCTTC CSVNRGSAWDNEQFF
- TRBJ2-3 TRBV30 many TGTGCCTGGAGTTCGTGGGAGACCACAGATACGCAGTATTTT CAWSSWETTDTQYF
- TRBJ1-5 TRBV10-2 many TGCGCCAGCAGCCTTACAGCGTCCTACGATCAGCCCCAGCATTTT CASSLTASYDQPQHF
- TRBJ2-7 TRBV7-9 many TGTGCCAGCAGCCGAGTCCTGTACGAGCAGTACTTC CASSRVLYEQYF
TRBD2 TRBJ2-7 TRBV7-2 many TGTGCCAGCAGCTCGGCTGGACTAGGAGCGGGAGGCCTTTACTGGGAGCAGTACTTC CASSSAGLGAGGLYWEQYF
- TRBJ2-5 TRBV4-3 many TGCGCCAGCAGCCAAGGGCTCCAGGGTGGGCTAGTCCAAGAGACCCAGTACTTC CASSQGLQGGLVQETQYF
TRBD2 TRBJ2-7 TRBV29-1 many TGCAGCGTTGGCACTAGCGGGAGGCCTGAGCAGTACTTC CSVGTSGRPEQYF
TRBD2 TRBJ2-5 TRBV20-1 many TGCAGTGCTAGAGAAGCGGGAACCCCCTGGGGGACCCAGTACTTC CSAREAGTPWGTQYF
- TRBJ1-6 TRBV5-1 few TGCGCCAGCAGCTTGGCACCGAGGGGTTGGTCACCCCTCCACTTT CASSLAPRGWSPLHF
TRBD2 TRBJ2-3 TRBV20-1 many TGCAGTGCTAGAGATCCGGCTAGCGGGAGCACAGATACGCAGTATTTT CSARDPASGSTDTQYF
- TRBJ2-1 TRBV6-1 many TGTGCCAGCAGCGCTCATGGGACGCGCGGCGATGAGCAGTTCTTC CASSAHGTRGDEQFF
- TRBJ1-5 TRBV6-2/TRBV6-3 many TGTGCCAGCAGTAAGCACTACCAAGGATCCCCTATCAATCAGCCCCAGCATTTT CASSKHYQGSPINQPQHF
- TRBJ1-3 TRBV20-1 few TGCAGTGCGCCCCCCAAACGGCCTGGAAACACCATATATTTT CSAPPKRPGNTIYF
- TRBJ1-5 TRBV7-2 many TGTGCCAGCAGCATCGCAGGCGGGGGCAATCAGCCCCAGCATTTT CASSIAGGGNQPQHF
- TRBJ2-3 TRBV6-1 many TGTGCCACCTCCAGGGTTCCGGACACAGATACGCAGTATTTT CATSRVPDTDTQYF
- TRBJ2-1 TRBV13 many TGTGCCAGCAGCCCACCTAACAGGTTCAATGAGCAGTTCTTC CASSPPNRFNEQFF
TRBD2 TRBJ2-7 TRBV20-1 many TGCAGTGCTAGAGACCGGACTAGCCCGGGACACGAGCAGTACTTC CSARDRTSPGHEQYF
- TRBJ2-5 TRBV12-3/TRBV12-4 many TGTGCCAGCAGTTTGGGCGGCGAGGCGGTTCAGACCCAGTACTTC CASSLGGEAVQTQYF
- TRBJ2-7 TRBV6-1 many TGTGCCAGCATCGCCCTGGGGGCGCGACCAGGAGAGCAGTACTTC CASIALGARPGEQYF
- TRBJ2-3 TRBV7-2 many TGTGCCAGCAGCTCCTTTCTAGTGACAGATACGCAGTATTTT CASSSFLVTDTQYF
TRBD2 TRBJ2-2 TRBV7-9 many TGTGCCAGCAGCTTAGGTGGACTAGCGAACACCGGGGAGCTGTTTTTT CASSLGGLANTGELFF
TRBD2 TRBJ2-7 TRBV6-5 many TGTGCCAGCAGTTACGCTAGCGGGAGGCCCCACGAGCAGTACTTC CASSYASGRPHEQYF
TRBD1 TRBJ1-1 TRBV4-1 many TGCGCCAGCAGCCAGCCCAAGGGACAGATAAGGATAAGAACTGAAGCTTTCTTT CASSQPKGQIRIRTEAFF
- TRBJ2-1 TRBV7-2 many TGTGCCAGCACCCTAGGAACAGGGTACTACAATGAGCAGTTCTTC CASTLGTGYYNEQFF